The next 11 T cell receptor beta chains were all read from a single sample in a study of T cell changes during pregnancy in multiple sclerosis. Assay: immunoSEQ multiplex PCR; the TCRdb copy retains only in-frame clones and omits some. The sample yields 60,000 or so clones, around nine tenths seen once. Sequencing used peripheral blood from another person, used as feeder cells. The receptors come from a human donor whose cells served as feeder cells for cultures in a pregnancy study.

The J gene is TRBJ2-3, the V gene TRBV10-3, with 14 bases identical to TRBD2. CDR1 is ENHRY, CDR2 SYGVKD, per germline. Trimming at V came to 10 bases and at J to 6 bases, leaving 9 bases not matched to a gene. This CDR3 region has 15 residues. This chain's CDR3 is CATLPGLAGADTQYF. In DNA form, the CDR3 reads TGTGCCACCCTCCCGGGACTAGCGGGGGCGGATACGCAGTATTTT.

This clone occurred once. This chain uses TRBV10-3 with TRBJ1-2, with D unresolved. The germline CDR1 and CDR2 sequences are ENHRY and SYGVKD. Trimming took off 6 bases at V and 8 bases at J, with 13 bases between the two ends. The CDR3 is 12 amino acids. CDR3 nucleotides: TGTGCCATCAGCTCCGATTATAGGGGCTACACCTTC. Translating it yields CAISSDYRGYTF.

The chain employs TRBV9 and TRBJ2-2, with D possibly being TRBD2 (5 bases). The V and J ends lost 0 bases and 0 bases respectively, with 12 bases between them. The CDR3 runs to 17 residues. Germline V CDR1 and CDR2: SGDLS, YYNGEE. DNA for the CDR3: TGTGCCAGCAGCGTAGGGACTGGCAGAGCGAACACCGGGGAGCTGTTTTTT. This gives the protein CASSVGTGRANTGELFF.

The rearrangement links TRBV7-9 to TRBJ1-1, with D perhaps TRBD1 (5 bases). The CDR3 sequence is 16 residues long. CDR1 is SEHNR, CDR2 FQNEAQ, per germline (reference sequence). V lost 1 base to trimming and J lost 5 bases, with 17 bases between them. This chain's CDR3 is CASSLGGMLIKTEAFF. The CDR3, as DNA: TGTGCCAGCAGCTTAGGGGGCATGTTAATTAAGACTGAAGCTTTCTTT.

This chain links TRBV9 with TRBJ2-5; no definite D call. The germline V and J ends were trimmed by 0 bases and 0 bases, with 9 bases remaining between them. The CDR3 has 15 residues. From germline, CDR1 is SGDLS and CDR2 YYNGEE. The CDR3 loop reads CASSVAPDYQETQYF. CDR3 coding DNA: TGTGCCAGCAGCGTAGCCCCAGATTACCAAGAGACCCAGTACTTC. Drawing the rest from reference TRBV9 and TRBJ2-5, the complete variable domain is DSGVTQTPKHLITATGQRVTLRCSPRSGDLSVYWYQQSLDQGLQFLIQYYNGEERAKGNILERFSAQQFPDLHSELNLSSLELGDSALYFCASSVAPDYQETQYFGPGTRLLVL.

The chain recombines TRBV7-2 with TRBJ2-7, with a weak D call TRBD2 (5 bases). The CDR3 is 14 residues long. Germline-derived CDR1 and CDR2 are SGHTA and FQGNSA. Trimming removed 5 bases at V and 2 bases at J, with 13 bases between. The CDR3 bases are TGTGCCAGCAGCCCAAGGCCGGGGACCTACGAGCAGTACTTC. This gives the protein CASSPRPGTYEQYF.

This chain joins TRBV6-1 and TRBJ1-2, with D unclear. In germline, CDR1 is MNHNS, CDR2 SASEGT. This CDR3 is built from 13 residues. V shed 2 bases and J shed 4 bases, with 8 bases lying between them. The CDR3 DNA sequence: TGTGCCAGCAGTGAACTCAGGTCCTATGGCTACACCTTC. This gives the protein CASSELRSYGYTF.

The chain joins TRBV6-6 to TRBJ2-7, with 10 bases aligning to TRBD2. The junction had 5 bases not matched to a gene; V was cut back by 6 bases and J by 0 bases. Germline V gene sequence: CDR1 MNHNY, CDR2 SVGAGI (reference sequence). There are 15 residues in the CDR3. In nucleotides, the CDR3 is TGTGCCAGCAGGCCGCCTAGCGGGAGCTCCTACGAGCAGTACTTC. It encodes CASRPPSGSSYEQYF.

The chain combines TRBV27 with TRBJ2-1; 7 bases fit TRBD1. The trim removed 5 bases at V and 7 bases at J, leaving 8 bases unmatched. The germline CDR1 and CDR2 sequences are MNHEY and SMNVEV (reference sequence). The CDR3 covers 14 residues. This CDR3 reads CASSPTYRGNEQFF. CDR3 coding DNA: TGTGCCAGCAGTCCCACCTACAGGGGTAATGAGCAGTTCTTC.

The chain combines TRBV29-1 with TRBJ1-2; D not resolved. The CDR3 has 15 amino acids. V lost 0 bases to trimming and J lost 0 bases, with 11 bases between them. Germline lookup yields CDR1 SQVTM and CDR2 ANQGSEA. CDR3 loop: CSVEEGGRANYGYTF. The CDR3 coding sequence is TGCAGCGTTGAAGAAGGTGGGAGGGCTAACTATGGCTACACCTTC.

This clone has only one observation. V and J are TRBV5-1 and TRBJ1-2, with D possibly matching TRBD1 (5 bases). This CDR3 has 14 amino acids. Trimming took 4 bases from V and 4 from J, leaving 14 bases between them. The V gene's germline CDR1 is SGHRS and CDR2 YFSETQ. The CDR3 region is CASSPGHQLYGYTF. DNA of the CDR3: TGCGCCAGCAGCCCAGGACACCAACTCTATGGCTACACCTTC.